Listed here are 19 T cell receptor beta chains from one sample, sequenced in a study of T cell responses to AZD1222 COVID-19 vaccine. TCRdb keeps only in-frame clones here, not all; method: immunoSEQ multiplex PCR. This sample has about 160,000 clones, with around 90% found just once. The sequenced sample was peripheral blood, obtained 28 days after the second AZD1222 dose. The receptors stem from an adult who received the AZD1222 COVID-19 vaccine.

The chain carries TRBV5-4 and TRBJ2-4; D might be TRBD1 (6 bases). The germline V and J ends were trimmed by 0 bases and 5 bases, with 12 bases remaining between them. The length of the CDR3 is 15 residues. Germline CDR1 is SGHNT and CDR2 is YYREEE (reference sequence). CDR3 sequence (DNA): TGTGCCAGCAGCTTGGAAGGGACACCCCAAAACATTCAGTACTTC. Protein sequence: CASSLEGTPQNIQYF.

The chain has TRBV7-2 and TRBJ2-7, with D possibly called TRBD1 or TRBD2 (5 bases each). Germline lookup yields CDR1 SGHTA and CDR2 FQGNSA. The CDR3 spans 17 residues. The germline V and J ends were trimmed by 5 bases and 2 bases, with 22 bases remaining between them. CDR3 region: CASSQGPNDRLPYEQYF. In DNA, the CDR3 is TGTGCCAGCAGCCAGGGACCGAATGATCGCCTTCCCTACGAGCAGTACTTC. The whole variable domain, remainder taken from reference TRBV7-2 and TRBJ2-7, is GAGVSQSPSNKVTEKGKDVELRCDPISGHTALYWYRQSLGQGLEFLIYFQGNSAPDKSGLPSDRFSAERTGGSVSTLTIQRTQQEDSAVYLCASSQGPNDRLPYEQYFGPGTRLTVT.

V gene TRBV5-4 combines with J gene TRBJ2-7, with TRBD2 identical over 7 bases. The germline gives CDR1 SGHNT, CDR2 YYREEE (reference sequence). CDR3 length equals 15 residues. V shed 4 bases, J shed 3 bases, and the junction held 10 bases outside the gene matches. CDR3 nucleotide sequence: TGTGCCAGCAGCACCTCTAGCGGTACTATCTACGAGCAGTACTTC. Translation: CASSTSSGTIYEQYF.

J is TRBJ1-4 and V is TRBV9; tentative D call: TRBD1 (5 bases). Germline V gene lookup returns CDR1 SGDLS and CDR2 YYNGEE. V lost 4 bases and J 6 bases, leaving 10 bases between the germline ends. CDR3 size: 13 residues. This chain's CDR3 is CASSPQGYEKLFF. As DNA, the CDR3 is TGTGCCAGCAGCCCGCAGGGTTATGAAAAACTGTTTTTT.

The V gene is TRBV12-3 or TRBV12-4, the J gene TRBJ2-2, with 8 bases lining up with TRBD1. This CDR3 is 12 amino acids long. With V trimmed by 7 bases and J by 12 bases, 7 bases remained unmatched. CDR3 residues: CASTPGQVKLFF. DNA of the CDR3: TGTGCCAGCACCCCGGGACAGGTGAAGCTGTTTTTT.

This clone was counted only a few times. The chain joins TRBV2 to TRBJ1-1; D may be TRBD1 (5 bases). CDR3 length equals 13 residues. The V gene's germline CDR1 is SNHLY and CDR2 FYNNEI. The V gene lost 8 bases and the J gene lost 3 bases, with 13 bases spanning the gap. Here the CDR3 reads CASLGVRDTEAFF. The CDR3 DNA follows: TGTGCCAGCCTGGGAGTCAGGGACACTGAAGCTTTCTTT.

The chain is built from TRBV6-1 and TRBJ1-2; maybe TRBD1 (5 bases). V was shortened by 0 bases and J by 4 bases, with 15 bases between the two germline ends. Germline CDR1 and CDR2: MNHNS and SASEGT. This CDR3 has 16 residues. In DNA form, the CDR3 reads TGTGCCAGCAGTGAAGCTTATTGGGGGGAACCCTATGGCTACACCTTC. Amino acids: CASSEAYWGEPYGYTF.

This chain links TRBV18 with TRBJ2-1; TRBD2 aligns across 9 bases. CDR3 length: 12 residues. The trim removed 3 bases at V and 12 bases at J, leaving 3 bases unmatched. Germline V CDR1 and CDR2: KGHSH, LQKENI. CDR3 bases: TGTGCCAGCTCACCGGGTAGCGGGAGGCAGTTCTTC. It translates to CASSPGSGRQFF. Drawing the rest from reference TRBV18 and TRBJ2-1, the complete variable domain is NAGVMQNPRHLVRRRGQEARLRCSPMKGHSHVYWYRQLPEEGLKFMVYLQKENIIDESGMPKERFSAEFPKEGPSILRIQQVVRGDSAAYFCASSPGSGRQFFGPGTRLTVL.

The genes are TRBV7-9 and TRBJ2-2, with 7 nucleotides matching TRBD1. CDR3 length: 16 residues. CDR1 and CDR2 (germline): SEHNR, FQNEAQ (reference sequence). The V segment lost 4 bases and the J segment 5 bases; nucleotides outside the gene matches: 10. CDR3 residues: CASSSPGTVRTGELFF. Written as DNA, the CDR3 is TGTGCCAGCAGCTCTCCCGGGACAGTGCGTACCGGGGAGCTGTTTTTT.

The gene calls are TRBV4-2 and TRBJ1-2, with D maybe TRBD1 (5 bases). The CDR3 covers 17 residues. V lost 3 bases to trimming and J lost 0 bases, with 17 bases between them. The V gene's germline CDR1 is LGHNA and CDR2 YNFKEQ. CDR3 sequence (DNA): TGTGCCAGCAGCCAGGCCAGCCGGACAACGTCTAACTATGGCTACACCTTC. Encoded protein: CASSQASRTTSNYGYTF.

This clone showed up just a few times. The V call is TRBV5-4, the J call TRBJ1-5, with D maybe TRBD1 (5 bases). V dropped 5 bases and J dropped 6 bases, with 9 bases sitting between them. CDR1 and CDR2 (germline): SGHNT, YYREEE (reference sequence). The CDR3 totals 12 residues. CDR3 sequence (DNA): TGTGCCAGCAGTCAAAGGGGTCAGCCCCAGCATTTT. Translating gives CASSQRGQPQHF.

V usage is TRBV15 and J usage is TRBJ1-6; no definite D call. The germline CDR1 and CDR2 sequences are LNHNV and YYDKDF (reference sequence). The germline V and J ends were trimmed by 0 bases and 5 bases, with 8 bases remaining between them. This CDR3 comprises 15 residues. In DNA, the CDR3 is TGTGCCACCAGCAGAGATAAGGGTGATAATTCACCCCTCCACTTT. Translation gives CATSRDKGDNSPLHF.

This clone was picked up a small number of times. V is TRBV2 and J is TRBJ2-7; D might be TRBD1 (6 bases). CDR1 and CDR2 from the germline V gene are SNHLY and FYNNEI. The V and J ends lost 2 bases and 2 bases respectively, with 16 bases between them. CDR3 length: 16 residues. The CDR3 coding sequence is TGTGCCAGCAGTGAAACTCTGGACAGTATAACCTACGAGCAGTACTTC. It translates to CASSETLDSITYEQYF.

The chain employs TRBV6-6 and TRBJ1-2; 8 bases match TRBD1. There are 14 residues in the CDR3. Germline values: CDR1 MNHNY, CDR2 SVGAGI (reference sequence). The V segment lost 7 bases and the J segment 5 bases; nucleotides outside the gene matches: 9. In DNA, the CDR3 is TGTGCCAGCACCCCAGGGACAGGATCTTATGGCTACACCTTC. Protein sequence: CASTPGTGSYGYTF.

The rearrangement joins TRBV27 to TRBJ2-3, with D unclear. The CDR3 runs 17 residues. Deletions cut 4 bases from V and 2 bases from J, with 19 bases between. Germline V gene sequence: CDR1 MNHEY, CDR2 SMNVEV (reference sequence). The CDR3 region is CASSSIFMETPTDTQYF. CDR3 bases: TGTGCCAGCAGTTCTATCTTTATGGAAACCCCCACAGATACGCAGTATTTT.

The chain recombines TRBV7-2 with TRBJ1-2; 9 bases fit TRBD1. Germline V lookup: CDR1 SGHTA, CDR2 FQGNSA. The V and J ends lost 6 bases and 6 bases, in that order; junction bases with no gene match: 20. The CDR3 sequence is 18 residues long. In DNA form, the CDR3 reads TGTGCCAGCAGTTCGTATCTAGGTATTGGACAGGGGAAGGATGGCTACACCTTC. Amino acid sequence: CASSSYLGIGQGKDGYTF.

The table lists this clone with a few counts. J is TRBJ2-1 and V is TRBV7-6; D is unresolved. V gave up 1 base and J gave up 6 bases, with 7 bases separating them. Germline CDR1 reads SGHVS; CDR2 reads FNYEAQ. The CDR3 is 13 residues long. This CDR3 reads CASSLVAANEQFF. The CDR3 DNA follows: TGTGCCAGCAGCTTAGTGGCAGCCAATGAGCAGTTCTTC.

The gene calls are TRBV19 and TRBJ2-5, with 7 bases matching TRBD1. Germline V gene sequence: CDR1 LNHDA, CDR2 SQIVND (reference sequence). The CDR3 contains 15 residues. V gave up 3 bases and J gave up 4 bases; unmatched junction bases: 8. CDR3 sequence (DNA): TGTGCCAGTAGTATGTTCAGGACAGGACGAGAGACCCAGTACTTC. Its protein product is CASSMFRTGRETQYF.

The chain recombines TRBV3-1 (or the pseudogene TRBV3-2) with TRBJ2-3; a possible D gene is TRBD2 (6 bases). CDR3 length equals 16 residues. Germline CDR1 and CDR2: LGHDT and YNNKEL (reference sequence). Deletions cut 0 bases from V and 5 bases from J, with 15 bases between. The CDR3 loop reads CASSQDNYGRGDTQYF. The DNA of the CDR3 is TGTGCCAGCAGCCAAGATAACTATGGGCGGGGAGATACGCAGTATTTT.